The present T cell receptor (beta chain) was sequenced within a study of CD8 T cells in ankylosing spondylitis. Study-wide results and caveats: Made up of fewer than ten highly homologous variants, a TCR beta motif appeared characteristic of ankylosing spondylitis blood.

In TCRdb, the 5' RACE reads were re-called with MiXCR into one record per CDR3 protein. The sample comprises hundreds of thousands of distinct CDR3 sequences, approximately 12% of which are singletons, and around 0.51% rests with the top ten. With 0 bases removed from V and 5 bases from J, the gap between germline ends came to 11 bases. The length of the CDR3 is 14 residues. The V gene's germline CDR1 is SGHRS and CDR2 YFSETQ. About this clonotype itself: Its cognate antigen is unknown.

J is TRBJ2-5 and V is TRBV5-1, with D perhaps TRBD1 (5 bases). The sample was blood, either unsorted or a sorted T cell fraction (not recorded which). This clonotype was sampled from a male donor with ankylosing spondylitis. CDR3 sequence: CASSLALSGETQYF. The CDR3 DNA reads as TGCGCCAGCAGCTTGGCCCTCTCAGGGGAGACCCAGTACTTC.